These 29 T cell receptor beta chains share one sample of origin, sequenced in a study of blood T cell repertoires in COVID-19. Sequencing used immunoSEQ multiplex PCR; TCRdb keeps in-frame clones, though not all of them. The table lists 150,000 to 200,000 clones, 70% to 90% of them singletons, with more than 2.5% in the top ten. Sequenced sample: peripheral blood. The origin of the receptors is a man aged 55 to 70 with acute or convalescent COVID-19.

The genes are TRBV28 and TRBJ1-2, with D possibly being TRBD1 (5 bases). The CDR3 length is 12 residues. Trimming cost V 4 bases and J 6 bases, with 9 bases left between them. Germline V gives CDR1 MDHEN, CDR2 SYDVKM. The CDR3 region is CASSSQGNGYTF. CDR3 DNA sequence: TGTGCCAGCAGTTCGCAGGGTAATGGCTACACCTTC.

The chain employs TRBV5-1 and TRBJ1-4; 8 positions match TRBD1. Germline V CDR1 and CDR2: SGHRS, YFSETQ. There are 20 residues in the CDR3. The junction had 16 bases not matched to a gene; V was cut back by 0 bases and J by 3 bases. The CDR3 nucleotides are TGCGCCAGCAGCTTGGTCAGCCCCGGGACAGGAGGGTCGGCTAATGAAAAACTGTTTTTT. It codes for CASSLVSPGTGGSANEKLFF.

This chain joins TRBV5-5 and TRBJ2-4; possible D gene TRBD2, 6 bases. CDR3 length: 14 residues. Trimming removed 4 bases at V and 6 bases at J, with 14 bases between. Germline loops: CDR1 SGHKS, CDR2 YYEKEE (reference sequence). The CDR3 loop reads CASSLGGPVNIQYF. DNA of the CDR3: TGTGCCAGCAGCCTGGGAGGCCCGGTAAACATTCAGTACTTC.

The chain is built from TRBV19 and TRBJ1-1, with 10 bases matching TRBD1. This CDR3 has 14 amino acids. Losses at the gene ends were 6 bases for V and 6 bases for J; bases not matched to a gene: 7. Per the germline V gene, CDR1 is LNHDA and CDR2 is SQIVND (reference sequence). The CDR3: CASRPDRGRAEAFF. As DNA, the CDR3 is TGTGCCAGTAGACCGGACAGGGGGAGGGCTGAAGCTTTCTTT.

V usage is TRBV5-1 and J usage is TRBJ2-3; 8 bases agree with TRBD2. The germline V gene encodes CDR1 SGHRS and CDR2 YFSETQ. The V and J ends lost 1 base and 3 bases, in that order; junction bases with no gene match: 4. CDR3 length equals 15 residues. The DNA of the CDR3 is TGCGCCAGCAGCTTGCCGGGAGGGCGTACAGATACGCAGTATTTT. This encodes CASSLPGGRTDTQYF.

This chain joins TRBV5-1 and TRBJ2-2; TRBD2 aligns across 7 bases. CDR1 is SGHRS, CDR2 YFSETQ, per germline. V lost 3 bases and J lost 1; bases outside the gene matches: 6. The CDR3 sequence is 16 residues long. The CDR3 sequence: CASSSPGLQNTGELFF. Written as DNA, the CDR3 is TGCGCCAGCAGCTCACCGGGACTACAGAACACCGGGGAGCTGTTTTTT. Full variable domain (rest looked up from reference TRBV5-1 and TRBJ2-2): KAGVTQTPRYLIKTRGQQVTLSCSPISGHRSVSWYQQTPGQGLQFLFEYFSETQRNKGNFPGRFSGRQFSNSRSEMNVSTLELGDSALYLCASSSPGLQNTGELFFGEGSRLTVL.

The table lists this clone with a count of one. The genes are TRBV2 and TRBJ1-1, with D hard to call. Germline-derived CDR1 and CDR2 are SNHLY and FYNNEI. The CDR3 length is 14 residues. V was clipped by 4 bases and J by 0 bases, with 9 bases between them. CDR3 sequence reads: CASSGTLMNTEAFF. As DNA, the CDR3 is TGTGCCAGCAGTGGGACTCTCATGAACACTGAAGCTTTCTTT.

This chain links TRBV28 with TRBJ2-1, with unresolved D. Per germline, CDR1 MDHEN and CDR2 SYDVKM. Trimming pared 5 bases from V and 3 bases from J, leaving 2 bases between. The CDR3 covers 11 residues. The CDR3 region is CASSHYNEQFF. DNA for the CDR3: TGTGCCAGCAGTCACTACAATGAGCAGTTCTTC.

J is TRBJ1-2 and V is TRBV6-5, with 7 bases fitting TRBD1. The V and J ends lost 8 bases and 8 bases, in that order; junction bases with no gene match: 5. The CDR3 covers 11 residues. Germline values: CDR1 MNHEY, CDR2 SVGAGI. The CDR3 region has the DNA TGTGCCAGCTTAGGGACAGTAGGCTACACCTTC. Amino acids: CASLGTVGYTF.

The V and J genes are TRBV2 and TRBJ2-7, with 13 bases matching TRBD2. The V gene's germline CDR1 is SNHLY and CDR2 FYNNEI. The CDR3 sequence is 12 residues long. The ends lost 6 bases at V and 13 bases at J; junction bases unmatched: 6. The CDR3 DNA is TGTGCCAGCAGGACCAGGACTAGCGGGAGTTACTTC. This sequence encodes CASRTRTSGSYF.

The chain uses TRBV5-6 and TRBJ2-1; 10 nucleotides agree with TRBD2. V lost 2 bases to trimming and J lost 2 bases; unmatched junction nucleotides: 1. The CDR3 is 15 amino acids. CDR1 is SGHDT and CDR2 is YYEEEE in the germline V gene. The CDR3 loop is CASSFTSGTYNEQFF. The CDR3, as DNA: TGTGCCAGCAGCTTCACTAGCGGGACCTACAATGAGCAGTTCTTC.

The chain couples TRBV5-1 to TRBJ2-7; D may be TRBD2 (5 bases). The CDR3 consists of 13 residues. Germline loops: CDR1 SGHRS, CDR2 YFSETQ. V gave up 4 bases and J gave up 3 bases, with 11 bases separating them. CDR3 coding DNA: TGCGCCAGCAGCCCGACTACCGTCTACGAGCAGTACTTC. Its translation is CASSPTTVYEQYF.

The chain joins TRBV5-6 to TRBJ1-4; 10 nucleotides line up with TRBD1. Germline loops: CDR1 SGHDT, CDR2 YYEEEE. The V gene end was trimmed by 3 bases and the J gene end by 7 bases; junction bases not matched to a gene: 3. This CDR3 contains 14 residues. The CDR3 region is CASSWGQGSEKLFF. The CDR3 DNA sequence: TGTGCCAGCAGCTGGGGACAGGGGTCTGAAAAACTGTTTTTT.

The chain carries TRBV2 and TRBJ2-1; D is ambiguous. Germline assignment: CDR1 SNHLY and CDR2 FYNNEI. The CDR3 consists of 13 residues. V shed 8 bases and J shed 2 bases, with 10 bases lying between them. The CDR3 loop reads CASAAGAYNEQFF. CDR3 sequence (DNA): TGTGCCAGCGCGGCTGGCGCCTACAATGAGCAGTTCTTC.

This clone was detected a few times. The chain links TRBV19 to TRBJ2-3; D is perhaps TRBD1 (5 bases). Germline V lookup: CDR1 LNHDA, CDR2 SQIVND (reference sequence). This CDR3 region has 16 residues. With 6 bases removed from V and 0 bases from J, the gap between germline ends came to 16 bases. In DNA, the CDR3 is TGTGCCAGTAGGAACAGGCATGCCGATAGCACAGATACGCAGTATTTT. Protein product: CASRNRHADSTDTQYF. The complete variable domain, with remaining parts taken from reference TRBV19 and TRBJ2-3, reads DGGITQSPKYLFRKEGQNVTLSCEQNLNHDAMYWYRQDPGQGLRLIYYSQIVNDFQKGDIAEGYSVSREKKESFPLTVTSAQKNPTAFYLCASRNRHADSTDTQYFGPGTRLTVL.

The V and J genes are TRBV27 and TRBJ2-1, with D possibly matching TRBD1 (6 bases). CDR1 MNHEY and CDR2 SMNVEV come from the germline V gene (reference sequence). The CDR3 is 14 residues long. Trimming pared 5 bases from V and 6 bases from J, leaving 14 bases between. The CDR3 coding sequence is TGTGCCAGCAGTCAGGGGCTAGTAAGCAATGAGCAGTTCTTC. Encoded protein: CASSQGLVSNEQFF.

CDR3: CASSTPVRAGAYEQYF. For the CDR3, the DNA is TGTGCCAGCAGTACCCCCGTCCGTGCGGGGGCCTACGAGCAGTACTTC. The rearrangement joins TRBV28 to TRBJ2-7; 7 bases align to TRBD2. CDR1 is MDHEN and CDR2 is SYDVKM in the germline V gene. Trimming cost V 5 bases and J 2 bases; bases outside gene matches: 12. This CDR3 region has 16 residues.

This clone was counted a single time. The J gene is TRBJ2-5, the V gene TRBV11-2; tentatively, D is TRBD2 (6 bases). CDR1 and CDR2 from the germline V gene are SGHAT and FQNNGV. The CDR3 extends over 14 amino acids. V gave up 2 bases and J gave up 2 bases, with 9 bases separating them. The CDR3 DNA reads TGTGCCAGCAGCTTATACGGGAGTCAAGAGACCCAGTACTTC. As protein: CASSLYGSQETQYF.

V usage is TRBV3-1 (or the pseudogene TRBV3-2) and J usage is TRBJ2-7; 11 bases fit TRBD2. The CDR3 has 15 amino acids. The germline V gene encodes CDR1 LGHDT and CDR2 YNNKEL (reference sequence). Trimming took 4 bases from V and 2 from J; bases not matched to a gene: 4. CDR3 loop: CASSPTSGVTYEQYF. DNA for the CDR3: TGTGCCAGCAGCCCGACTAGCGGGGTTACCTACGAGCAGTACTTC.

The V call is TRBV21-1, the J call TRBJ2-5; the D call in the table, TRBD2, was not verified against the DNA. TRBV21-1 represents a pseudogene. The CDR3 has 12 amino acids. CDR3 residues: CARLASQETQYF. The CDR3 nucleotides read TGTGCCAGGCTAGCGTCCCAAGAGACCCAGTACTTC.

The table lists this clone with a count of one. The genes are TRBV7-9 and TRBJ2-7; possible D gene TRBD2, 6 bases. Between the trimmed V and J ends, which lost 2 bases and 1 base, there was a span of 15 bases. The CDR3 totals 16 residues. Germline V gene lookup returns CDR1 SEHNR and CDR2 FQNEAQ (reference sequence). The CDR3, as DNA: TGTGCCAGCAGCTTATATGGGGGGACGGCATCCTACGAGCAGTACTTC. As protein: CASSLYGGTASYEQYF.

This clone has more than one count but fewer than ten. V is TRBV7-3 and J is TRBJ2-5; the match to TRBD1 covers 9 bases. CDR3 length: 15 residues. With V trimmed by 4 bases and J by 5 bases, 8 bases remained unmatched. Germline V gives CDR1 SGHTA, CDR2 FQGTGA. The CDR3 sequence: CASSSQGTGWETQYF. CDR3 DNA sequence: TGTGCCAGCAGCTCTCAAGGGACAGGGTGGGAGACCCAGTACTTC.

This clone was found once. This rearrangement joins TRBV28 to TRBJ2-5, with 7 bases fitting TRBD1. The CDR3 runs to 15 residues. The V segment lost 6 bases and the J segment 5 bases; nucleotides outside the gene matches: 12. Germline assignment: CDR1 MDHEN and CDR2 SYDVKM. CDR3 DNA: TGTGCCAGCAGCATAGAGGGGGCTTTACAGGAGACCCAGTACTTC. As protein: CASSIEGALQETQYF.

This clone appeared once. At the DNA level, this CDR3 is encoded by other sequences in the same sample as well. This chain connects TRBV5-4 to TRBJ2-7; 9 nucleotides match TRBD1. V trimming: 4 bases; J trimming: 5 bases; junction bases outside the gene matches: 4. Germline CDR1 is SGHNT and CDR2 is YYREEE (reference sequence). The CDR3 extends over 13 amino acids. CDR3: CASSPGQGNEQYF. The CDR3 coding sequence is TGTGCCAGCAGCCCGGGACAGGGAAACGAGCAGTACTTC.

This rearrangement joins TRBV10-1 to TRBJ1-2; a weak D match, TRBD1 (5 bases). Germline loops: CDR1 WNHNN, CDR2 SYGVQD (reference sequence). The CDR3 covers 10 residues. The V end was cut by 5 bases, the J end by 8 bases, with 6 bases between. The DNA of the CDR3 is TGCGCCAGCAGTTGGACAGGCTACACCTTC. Translating it yields CASSWTGYTF.

The V gene is TRBV4-3, the J gene TRBJ2-3; the match to TRBD2 covers 15 bases. Germline assignment: CDR1 LGHNA and CDR2 YSLEER. V lost 2 bases, J lost 4 bases, and 4 bases stayed unmatched. The CDR3 has 17 residues. The CDR3 loop reads CASSQTGLAGGADTQYF. The CDR3 DNA sequence: TGCGCCAGCAGCCAAACAGGACTAGCGGGAGGGGCAGATACGCAGTATTTT.

V is TRBV28 and J is TRBJ1-5, with D possibly being TRBD1 (5 bases). The CDR3 covers 12 residues. Germline CDR1 is MDHEN and CDR2 is SYDVKM. V was trimmed by 7 bases and J by 1 base, leaving 5 bases between them. CDR3 amino acids: CASNRSNQPQHF. The CDR3 region has the DNA TGTGCCAGCAACAGGAGCAATCAGCCCCAGCATTTT.

This chain connects TRBV9 to TRBJ2-7; 9 positions match TRBD2. This CDR3 is built from 16 residues. Trimming removed 4 bases from V and 2 bases from J; junction bases left unmatched: 10. Germline V CDR1 and CDR2: SGDLS, YYNGEE. CDR3 in amino acids: CASSPQAGGLTYEQYF. CDR3 bases: TGTGCCAGCAGCCCACAAGCGGGAGGCCTTACCTACGAGCAGTACTTC. The variable domain in full, completed from reference TRBV9 and TRBJ2-7, reads DSGVTQTPKHLITATGQRVTLRCSPRSGDLSVYWYQQSLDQGLQFLIQYYNGEERAKGNILERFSAQQFPDLHSELNLSSLELGDSALYFCASSPQAGGLTYEQYFGPGTRLTVT.

The chain uses TRBV11-1 and TRBJ2-5; 7 bases fit TRBD2. This CDR3 is built from 15 residues. J gave up 5 bases and V 3 bases, and 9 bases lay outside the gene matches. Germline CDR1 is SGHAT and CDR2 is FQDESV (reference sequence). The chain's CDR3 is CASSFERGRGETQYF. Here the CDR3 DNA reads TGTGCCAGCAGCTTTGAGCGGGGACGGGGGGAGACCCAGTACTTC.